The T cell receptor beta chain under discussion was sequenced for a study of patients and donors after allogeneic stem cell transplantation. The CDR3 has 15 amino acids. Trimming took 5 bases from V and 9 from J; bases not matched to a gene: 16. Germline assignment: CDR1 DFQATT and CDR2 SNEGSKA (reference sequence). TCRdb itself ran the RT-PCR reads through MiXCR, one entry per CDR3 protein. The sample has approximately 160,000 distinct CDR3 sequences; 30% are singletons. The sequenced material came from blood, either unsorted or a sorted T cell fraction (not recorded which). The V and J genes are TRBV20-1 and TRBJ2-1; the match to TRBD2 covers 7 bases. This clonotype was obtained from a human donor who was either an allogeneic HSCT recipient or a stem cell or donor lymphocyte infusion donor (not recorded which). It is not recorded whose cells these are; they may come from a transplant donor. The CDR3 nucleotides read TGCAGTGCTGGAGGGGAGCGGGGTCTTTTCGGTGAGCAGTTCTTC. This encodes CSAGGERGLFGEQFF.